What follows is one T cell receptor (beta chain) and its context. Its specificity is unknown. This entry comes from a study of cytomegalovirus exposure and HLA in healthy donors. General study findings and limits: At a 0.05 false discovery rate, a later analysis found some 18,000 TCR beta sequences to be associated with HLA alleles. Later analysis placed DRB1 highest and HLA-C lowest in TCR association rates, which differed by HLA locus.

V gave up 4 bases and J gave up 3 bases, with 18 bases separating them. The CDR3 contains 16 residues. The V gene's germline CDR1 is MNHNY and CDR2 SVGAGI (reference sequence). The PCR used 60 Vbeta and 13 Jbeta primers. Sequenced by immunoSEQ multiplex PCR; TCRdb stores in-frame clones only, minus some. The sample comprises over 200,000 clones, 82% of which are singletons, and 4.5% to 6% rests with the top ten. Sequencing input: PBMCs. The V call is TRBV6-6, the J call TRBJ2-5; tentatively, D is TRBD1 (8 bases). The sequence was obtained from a woman between 35 and 50 years old in good health and CMV-seropositive. CDR3 protein: CASSFEHRGGEETQYF. CDR3 DNA: TGTGCCAGCAGTTTTGAGCACAGGGGGGGAGAAGAGACCCAGTACTTC.